This T cell receptor (beta chain) comes out of a study of blood T cell repertoires in COVID-19. Study-wide background: Some COVID-19 samples were acute and others convalescent; all came from the United States, Italy and Spain. PBMCs, B-cell-depleted T cells, or T cells provided the cDNA or gDNA that made up the material.

Trimming stripped 6 bases from V and 7 bases from J, with 16 bases between. The CDR3 is 13 amino acids. CDR1 is ENHRY and CDR2 is SYGVKD in the germline V gene. How the authors handled the data: Reference gene primer amplification in the assay estimated nucleated cell counts. TCRdb's table, derived via immunoSEQ multiplex PCR, lists solely in-frame clones and lacks some. The V and J calls and clone size are taken from that table; D and trimming were inferred from the DNA. The table has 200,000 to 300,000 clones, over 75% seen once; the top ten hold roughly 2%. This sequence originates from a man aged 30 to 45 who had recovered from COVID-19. The sequenced material came from peripheral blood. The chain employs TRBV10-3 and TRBJ2-7; D remains ambiguous. The CDR3 sequence: CAIRAQTTIEQYF. The CDR3 nucleotides are TGTGCCATCAGAGCCCAAACCACCATAGAGCAGTACTTC.